This T cell receptor beta chain was documented in a study of T-cell reconstitution after alpha-beta-depleted transplantation in children. Study-level findings and limits: Newly produced T cells mostly accounted for T-cell counts and diversity one year post-transplant. There were reportedly several hundred expanded graft clones from which alpha-beta T cells came about two months after transplant. After transplant, high TCRbeta diversity at day 60 in some patients arose from surviving recipient T cells and thymic progenitors.

Researchers prepared the TCRbeta library using unique molecular identifiers, the study reports. MiXCR was run by TCRdb on the PCR reads, yielding one entry per CDR3 protein. The sample includes 540,000 or so distinct CDR3 sequences, 23% of them seen just once. There are many counts of this clonotype. Its target is unknown. The CDR3 is 12 amino acids. With 2 bases removed from V and 5 bases from J, the gap between germline ends came to 7 bases. The sequenced sample was PBMCs, mostly from graft donor cells, obtained 360 days after TCRalphabeta/CD19-depleted stem cell transplant. The clonotype was recovered from a boy younger than two who had a stem cell transplant for acute myeloid leukemia, so the T cells may come from the graft donor. The rearrangement links TRBV12-3 or TRBV12-4 to TRBJ2-7; D is possibly TRBD1 or TRBD2 (5 bases each). The CDR3 DNA is TGTGCCAGCAGTTTACGAGGGGACGAGCAGTACTTC. This gives the protein CASSLRGDEQYF.